What follows are 30 T cell receptor beta chains derived from one specimen sequenced in a study of T cells in localized non-small cell lung cancer. Profiling relied on immunoSEQ multiplex PCR, and the TCRdb table lists in-frame clones only, not all of them. The sample records around 25,000 clones, approximately 86% being singletons. Specimen: peripheral blood, collected before any cancer treatment. Receptors were obtained from a female donor over 55 with stage I lung adenocarcinoma.

The chain has TRBV6-1 and TRBJ1-6; D is perhaps TRBD1 (6 bases). The CDR3 has 14 amino acids. Germline assignment: CDR1 MNHNS and CDR2 SASEGT. V was trimmed by 2 bases and J by 12 bases, leaving 14 bases between them. The CDR3 region has the DNA TGTGCCAGCAGTGAAAAAGGGGGGCCTGAACCCCTCCACTTT. Protein sequence: CASSEKGGPEPLHF.

This clone was observed once. J is TRBJ2-1 and V is TRBV6-1; the D is unclear. Germline lookup yields CDR1 MNHNS and CDR2 SASEGT. This CDR3 is built from 12 residues. The V and J ends lost 5 bases and 4 bases respectively, with 6 bases between them. The CDR3 reads CASSRKYNEQFF. CDR3 bases: TGTGCCAGCAGTAGAAAATACAATGAGCAGTTCTTC.

The chain joins TRBV19 to TRBJ1-1; TRBD1 matches at 7 bases. CDR3 length: 16 amino acids. Trimming removed 5 bases from V and 5 bases from J; junction bases left unmatched: 14. The germline V gene encodes CDR1 LNHDA and CDR2 SQIVND (reference sequence). For the CDR3, the DNA is TGTGCCAGTAGTTCAGCCCGCACCAGGGGGAATACTGAAGCTTTCTTT. This gives the protein CASSSARTRGNTEAFF.

The V gene is TRBV7-9, the J gene TRBJ2-7; 8 positions agree with TRBD1. The V segment lost 5 bases and the J segment 4 bases; nucleotides outside the gene matches: 10. The germline V gene encodes CDR1 SEHNR and CDR2 FQNEAQ (reference sequence). The CDR3 is 15 residues long. CDR3 bases: TGTGCCAGCAGCCTCCGAGGACAGGGTGTGTACGAGCAGTACTTC. It encodes CASSLRGQGVYEQYF.

Only one count was recorded for this clone. The junction departs from germline at one end; a sequencing error may be responsible. The sample contains more than one DNA sequence encoding this CDR3. V and J are TRBV27 and TRBJ2-5, with 7 bases lining up with TRBD1. The CDR3 consists of 15 residues. Germline loops: CDR1 MNHEY, CDR2 SMNVEV (reference sequence). The DNA for the CDR3 is TGTGCCAGCAGGGATGGACAGGTGTACCAAGAGACTCAGTACTTC. Translation: CASRDGQVYQETQYF.

The V gene is TRBV2, the J gene TRBJ1-1; D may be TRBD1 (5 bases). Germline CDR1 is SNHLY and CDR2 is FYNNEI. The CDR3 has 16 residues. With 1 base removed from V and 2 bases from J, the gap between germline ends came to 14 bases. The CDR3 is CASSEEGRVGNTEAFF. Here the CDR3 DNA reads TGTGCCAGCAGTGAAGAGGGCAGGGTTGGAAACACTGAAGCTTTCTTT.

The chain has TRBV11-3 and TRBJ2-5; D is possibly TRBD1 (5 bases). The germline CDR1 and CDR2 sequences are SGHNT and YENEEA. The CDR3 runs to 15 residues. V shed 1 base and J shed 5 bases, with 14 bases lying between them. The CDR3 DNA sequence: TGTGCCAGCAGCTTAGTCGGGCCAGGGAAGGAGACCCAGTACTTC. Translated: CASSLVGPGKETQYF.

This sequence joins TRBV30 and TRBJ1-2; D might be TRBD1 (6 bases). Germline V gene data show CDR1 as GTSNPN and CDR2 as SVGIG (reference sequence). The CDR3 has 13 residues. The germline V and J ends were trimmed by 2 bases and 12 bases, with 19 bases remaining between them. The CDR3 loop is CAWSLWQGNGHTF. In nucleotides, the CDR3 is TGTGCCTGGAGTTTATGGCAGGGGAACGGCCACACCTTC.

This rearrangement joins TRBV11-2 to TRBJ2-3, with D perhaps matching TRBD1 (5 bases). The CDR3 sequence is 12 residues long. The germline CDR1 and CDR2 sequences are SGHAT and FQNNGV. The V gene lost 0 bases and the J gene lost 11 bases, with 9 bases spanning the gap. The CDR3 sequence: CASSLDRAMQYF. DNA for the CDR3: TGTGCCAGCAGCTTAGACAGGGCGATGCAGTATTTT. Variable domain in full (rest from reference TRBV11-2 and TRBJ2-3): EAGVAQSPRYKIIEKRQSVAFWCNPISGHATLYWYQQILGQGPKLLIQFQNNGVVDDSQLPKDRFSAERLKGVDSTLKIQPAKLEDSAVYLCASSLDRAMQYFGPGTRLTVL.

The gene calls are TRBV7-9 and TRBJ1-1; a weak D match, TRBD1 (6 bases). V gave up 4 bases and J gave up 4 bases, with 25 bases separating them. This CDR3 is built from 18 residues. Germline CDR1 reads SEHNR; CDR2 reads FQNEAQ (reference sequence). The CDR3 loop is CASSSGGPSRVLSTEAFF. The DNA for the CDR3 is TGTGCCAGCAGCTCGGGGGGGCCAAGCAGGGTGTTAAGCACTGAAGCTTTCTTT.

This clone has a single count. V is TRBV29-1 and J is TRBJ2-1; D assignment may be TRBD1 or TRBD2 (5 bases each). Germline V gene sequence: CDR1 SQVTM, CDR2 ANQGSEA. CDR3 length: 12 residues. CDR3 nucleotide sequence: TGCGGGACGGCTTCCTCCTACAATGAGCAGTTCTTC. It specifies CGTASSYNEQFF.

The rearrangement joins TRBV10-1 to TRBJ2-2; a possible D gene is TRBD2 (6 bases). The V gene lost 6 bases and the J gene lost 7 bases, with 18 bases spanning the gap. The germline CDR1 and CDR2 sequences are WNHNN and SYGVQD (reference sequence). The length of the CDR3 is 15 residues. CDR3 sequence reads: CASREGTGGDGELFF. CDR3 sequence (DNA): TGCGCCAGCAGAGAAGGGACCGGCGGGGACGGGGAGCTGTTTTTT.

The chain links TRBV5-1 to TRBJ1-1, with D possibly matching TRBD1 (6 bases). Germline V gives CDR1 SGHRS, CDR2 YFSETQ. Deletions cut 3 bases from V and 1 base from J, with 10 bases between. The CDR3 has 14 residues. Here the CDR3 DNA reads TGCGCCAGCAGCTGGACGACAGGGAACACTGAAGCTTTCTTT. It is translated as CASSWTTGNTEAFF. The variable domain in full, with the rest retrieved from reference TRBV5-1 and TRBJ1-1, is KAGVTQTPRYLIKTRGQQVTLSCSPISGHRSVSWYQQTPGQGLQFLFEYFSETQRNKGNFPGRFSGRQFSNSRSEMNVSTLELGDSALYLCASSWTTGNTEAFFGQGTRLTVV.

The chain has TRBV18 and TRBJ2-1, with a possible D match to TRBD2 (5 bases). Germline assignment: CDR1 KGHSH and CDR2 LQKENI. V was trimmed by 6 bases and J by 7 bases, leaving 19 bases between them. The CDR3 is 15 residues long. The CDR3 here is CASSALKGPGNEQFF. The CDR3 DNA is TGTGCCAGCTCCGCGCTTAAGGGCCCGGGGAATGAGCAGTTCTTC.

The chain links TRBV15 to TRBJ1-1, with TRBD1 as a possible D gene (6 bases). The germline gives CDR1 LNHNV, CDR2 YYDKDF (reference sequence). Trimming removed 11 bases from V and 3 bases from J, with 16 bases in between. The CDR3 has 13 residues. In nucleotides, the CDR3 is TGTGCCGCCGCAGGGGCAGGGGACACTGAAGCTTTCTTT. Residues: CAAAGAGDTEAFF.

Only a few counts were recorded for this clone. The rearrangement uses TRBV19 and TRBJ1-5; 12 bases are a match to TRBD1. J gave up 6 bases and V 5 bases, and 5 bases lay outside the gene matches. The germline V gene has CDR1 LNHDA and CDR2 SQIVND (reference sequence). The length of the CDR3 is 15 residues. The CDR3 protein is CASSFRDRGPQPQHF. The CDR3 DNA follows: TGTGCCAGTAGTTTCCGGGACAGGGGGCCTCAGCCCCAGCATTTT.

The chain joins TRBV25-1 to TRBJ2-7, with D perhaps TRBD1 (6 bases). CDR1 and CDR2 (germline): MGHDK, SYGVNS. V lost 6 bases to trimming and J lost 6 bases, with 21 bases between them. The length of the CDR3 is 15 residues. The CDR3 DNA follows: TGTGCCAGCAGACCACCGGGACAATGGACCGCCGAGCAGTACTTC. Amino acid sequence: CASRPPGQWTAEQYF.

As concerns this clone: A read error may account for a junction end that differs from germline. This chain uses TRBV5-6 with TRBJ1-1; D gene uncertain. The V gene's germline CDR1 is SGHDT and CDR2 YYEEEE. The CDR3 contains 15 residues. This CDR3 is CAGSPGPLASTEAFF. The CDR3 nucleotides read TGTGCCGGCAGCCCGGGCCCCCTCGCCAGCACTGAAGCTTTCTTT.

The chain links TRBV6-5 to TRBJ1-1, with no clear D. V was trimmed by 2 bases and J by 0 bases, leaving 10 bases between them. This CDR3 has 15 amino acids. Germline loops: CDR1 MNHEY, CDR2 SVGAGI. This CDR3 reads CASSYDGPMNTEAFF. Written as DNA, the CDR3 is TGTGCCAGCAGTTACGACGGCCCCATGAACACTGAAGCTTTCTTT.

This clone was seen a handful of times. The genes are TRBV7-9 and TRBJ1-6, with a possible D match to TRBD1 (5 bases). The CDR3 is made up of 13 amino acids. V lost 5 bases and J lost 7, with 9 bases in between. Germline-derived CDR1 and CDR2 are SEHNR and FQNEAQ (reference sequence). In DNA, the CDR3 is TGTGCCAGCAGCCCGGGGGGAAATTCACCCCTCCACTTT. Amino acid sequence: CASSPGGNSPLHF. Combining the CDR3 with reference TRBV7-9 and TRBJ1-6 gives the whole variable domain DTGVSQNPRHKITKRGQNVTFRCDPISEHNRLYWYRQTLGQGPEFLTYFQNEAQLEKSRLLSDRFSAERPKGSFSTLEIQRTEQGDSAMYLCASSPGGNSPLHFGNGTRLTVT.

The chain uses TRBV30 and TRBJ1-2; D might be TRBD1 (5 bases). CDR3 length: 11 amino acids. CDR1 and CDR2 (germline): GTSNPN, SVGIG (reference sequence). Trimming took off 3 bases at V and 6 bases at J, with 8 bases between the two ends. Written as DNA, the CDR3 is TGTGCCTGGAGCCCGACAGATGGCTACACCTTC. It specifies CAWSPTDGYTF.

Only a few counts were recorded for this clone. The chain couples TRBV6-6 to TRBJ2-7, with 11 bases identical to TRBD1. The CDR3 runs to 15 residues. Germline assignment: CDR1 MNHNY and CDR2 SVGAGI (reference sequence). V was pared by 6 bases and J by 2 bases, with 6 bases of the junction left unmatched. CDR3 coding DNA: TGTGCCAGCAGCCTAGAGGACAGGGGGCCCTACGAGCAGTACTTC. Its protein product is CASSLEDRGPYEQYF.

This chain uses TRBV20-1 with TRBJ2-7; D gene uncertain. The CDR3 has 11 amino acids. The germline V gene encodes CDR1 DFQATT and CDR2 SNEGSKA (reference sequence). Trimming took off 0 bases at V and 5 bases at J, with 5 bases between the two ends. The CDR3 is CSARERNEQYF. CDR3 DNA: TGCAGTGCTAGAGAGAGGAACGAGCAGTACTTC.

This chain connects TRBV5-6 to TRBJ1-2; 9 bases agree with TRBD1. J was trimmed by 8 bases and V by 4 bases; bases with no gene match: 6. Per the germline V gene, CDR1 is SGHDT and CDR2 is YYEEEE. The CDR3 sequence is 13 residues long. The chain's CDR3 is CASSQQGAKGYTF. The CDR3 nucleotides are TGTGCCAGCAGCCAACAGGGGGCGAAGGGCTACACCTTC.

This rearrangement joins TRBV4-1 to TRBJ2-7; 9 bases are shared with TRBD1. The CDR3 is 17 residues long. Trimming at V came to 4 bases and at J to 0 bases, leaving 10 bases not matched to a gene. CDR1 is MGHRA and CDR2 is YSYEKL in the germline V gene. CDR3 bases: TGCGCCAGCAGCCGTTCCGGGACAGGGTTACTCTCCTACGAGCAGTACTTC. Protein sequence: CASSRSGTGLLSYEQYF.

V and J are TRBV5-8 and TRBJ1-2, with D possibly TRBD1 on 5 matching bases. Germline V gene data show CDR1 as SGHTS and CDR2 as YDEGEE. V was clipped by 1 base and J by 4 bases, with 8 bases between them. CDR3 size: 13 residues. The CDR3 is CASSLNGAYGYTF. Written as DNA, the CDR3 is TGTGCCAGCAGCTTGAATGGGGCCTATGGCTACACCTTC.

The chain has TRBV6-1 and TRBJ1-1; no clear D gene. This CDR3 region has 14 residues. V was shortened by 6 bases and J by 1 base, with 12 bases between the two germline ends. Germline lookup yields CDR1 MNHNS and CDR2 SASEGT. CDR3 protein: CASRIQPANTEAFF. The CDR3 region has the DNA TGTGCCAGCAGGATCCAGCCCGCGAACACTGAAGCTTTCTTT.

The chain employs TRBV14 and TRBJ1-2; 9 bases fit TRBD1. CDR3 length equals 14 residues. Germline V CDR1 and CDR2: SGHDN, FVKESK. J lost 5 bases, V lost 4 bases, and 5 bases had no gene match. CDR3 residues: CASSPLTGGYGYTF. CDR3 nucleotides: TGTGCCAGCAGCCCCTTGACAGGGGGGTATGGCTACACCTTC.

For this clone: The junction shows a germline mismatch at one end, possibly a read error. V and J are TRBV7-7 and TRBJ2-5; D could derive from TRBD1 or TRBD2 (5 bases each). CDR1 and CDR2 (germline): SSHAT, FNYEAQ (reference sequence). CDR3 length: 14 residues. This CDR3 is CASSFGGEGETQYF. CDR3 DNA: TGTGCTAGCAGCTTTGGGGGAGAGGGGGAGACCCAGTACTTC.

This clone was seen once. The rearrangement uses TRBV6-5 and TRBJ2-3; weak D call: TRBD1 (6 bases). V dropped 6 bases and J dropped 2 bases, with 15 bases sitting between them. Germline CDR1 and CDR2: MNHEY and SVGAGI. The CDR3 has 15 amino acids. The CDR3 protein is CASSQTPGDTDTQYF. CDR3 nucleotides: TGTGCCAGCAGCCAAACCCCAGGGGACACAGATACGCAGTATTTT.